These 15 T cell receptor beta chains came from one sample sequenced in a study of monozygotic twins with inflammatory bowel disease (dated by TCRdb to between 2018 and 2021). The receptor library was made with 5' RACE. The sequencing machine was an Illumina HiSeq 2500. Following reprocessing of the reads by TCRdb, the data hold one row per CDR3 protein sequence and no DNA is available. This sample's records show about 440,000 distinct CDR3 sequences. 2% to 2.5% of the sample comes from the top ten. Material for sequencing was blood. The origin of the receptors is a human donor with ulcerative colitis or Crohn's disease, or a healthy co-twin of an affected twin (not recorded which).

Here the CDR3 reads CASSLEVLAGVSDTQYF. The chain combines TRBV7-8 with TRBJ2-3; the TCRdb D gene call, TRBD2, has no DNA to confirm it. The CDR3 is 17 residues long. Germline CDR1 SGHVS, CDR2 FQNEAQ.

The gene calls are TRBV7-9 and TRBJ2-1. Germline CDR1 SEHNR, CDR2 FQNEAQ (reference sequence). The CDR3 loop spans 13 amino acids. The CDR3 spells CASSYDLAAFQFF.

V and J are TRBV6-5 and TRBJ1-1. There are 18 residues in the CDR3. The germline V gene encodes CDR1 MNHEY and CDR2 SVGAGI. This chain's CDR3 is CASSYSAGEGGGNTEAFF.

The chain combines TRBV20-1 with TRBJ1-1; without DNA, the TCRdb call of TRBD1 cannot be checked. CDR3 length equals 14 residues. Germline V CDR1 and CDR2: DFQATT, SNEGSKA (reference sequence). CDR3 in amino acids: CSATLGRTNTEAFF.

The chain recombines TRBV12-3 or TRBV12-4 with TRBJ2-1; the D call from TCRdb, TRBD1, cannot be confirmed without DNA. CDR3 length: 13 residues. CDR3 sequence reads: CASSSRQGGEQFF.

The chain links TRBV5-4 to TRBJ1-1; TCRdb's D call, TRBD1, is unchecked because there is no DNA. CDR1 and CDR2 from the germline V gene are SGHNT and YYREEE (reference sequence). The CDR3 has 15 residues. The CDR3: CASSQSVGGNTEAFF. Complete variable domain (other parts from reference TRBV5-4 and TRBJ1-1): ETGVTQSPTHLIKTRGQQVTLRCSSQSGHNTVSWYQQALGQGPQFIFQYYREEENGRGNFPPRFSGLQFPNYSSELNVNALELDDSALYLCASSQSVGGNTEAFFGQGTRLTVV.

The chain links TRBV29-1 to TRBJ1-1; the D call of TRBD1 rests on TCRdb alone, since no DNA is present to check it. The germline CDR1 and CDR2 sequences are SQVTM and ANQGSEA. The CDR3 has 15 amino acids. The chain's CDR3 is CSVGYVGQGASEAFF.

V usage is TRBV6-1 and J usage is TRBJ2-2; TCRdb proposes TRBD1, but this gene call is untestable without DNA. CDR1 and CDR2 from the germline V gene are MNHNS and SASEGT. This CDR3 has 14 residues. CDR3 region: CASRRQGAGGELFF.

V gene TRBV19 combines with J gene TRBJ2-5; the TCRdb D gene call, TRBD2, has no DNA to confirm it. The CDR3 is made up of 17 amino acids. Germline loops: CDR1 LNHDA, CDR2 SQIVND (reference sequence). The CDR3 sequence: CASSTLLLAGGGETQYF. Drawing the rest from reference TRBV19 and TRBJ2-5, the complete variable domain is DGGITQSPKYLFRKEGQNVTLSCEQNLNHDAMYWYRQDPGQGLRLIYYSQIVNDFQKGDIAEGYSVSREKKESFPLTVTSAQKNPTAFYLCASSTLLLAGGGETQYFGPGTRLLVL.

CDR3 amino acids: CASSSRGGDGYTF. This chain joins TRBV7-2 and TRBJ1-2; the TCRdb D gene call, TRBD1, has no DNA to confirm it. In germline, CDR1 is SGHTA, CDR2 FQGNSA. The length of the CDR3 is 13 residues.

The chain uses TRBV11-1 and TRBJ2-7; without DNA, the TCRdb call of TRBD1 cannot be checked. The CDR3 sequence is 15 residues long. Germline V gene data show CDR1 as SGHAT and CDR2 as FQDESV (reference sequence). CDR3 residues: CASSSSTGSNHEQYF.

The CDR3 loop is CASSTRQGNTEAFF. The V call is TRBV7-2, the J call TRBJ1-1; TCRdb's D call of TRBD1 is untestable without DNA. The germline V gene encodes CDR1 SGHTA and CDR2 FQGNSA. The CDR3 runs 14 residues.

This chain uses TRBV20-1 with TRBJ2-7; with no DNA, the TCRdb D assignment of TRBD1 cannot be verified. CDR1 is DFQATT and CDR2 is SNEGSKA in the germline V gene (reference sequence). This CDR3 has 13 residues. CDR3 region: CSARRIQGLEQYF.

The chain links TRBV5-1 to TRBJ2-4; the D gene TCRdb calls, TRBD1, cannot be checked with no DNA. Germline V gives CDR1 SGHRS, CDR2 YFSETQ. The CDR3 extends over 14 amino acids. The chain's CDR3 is CASSLEGGWNIQYF.

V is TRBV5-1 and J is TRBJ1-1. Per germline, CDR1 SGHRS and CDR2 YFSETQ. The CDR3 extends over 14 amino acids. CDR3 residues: CASSSRTQNTEAFF.